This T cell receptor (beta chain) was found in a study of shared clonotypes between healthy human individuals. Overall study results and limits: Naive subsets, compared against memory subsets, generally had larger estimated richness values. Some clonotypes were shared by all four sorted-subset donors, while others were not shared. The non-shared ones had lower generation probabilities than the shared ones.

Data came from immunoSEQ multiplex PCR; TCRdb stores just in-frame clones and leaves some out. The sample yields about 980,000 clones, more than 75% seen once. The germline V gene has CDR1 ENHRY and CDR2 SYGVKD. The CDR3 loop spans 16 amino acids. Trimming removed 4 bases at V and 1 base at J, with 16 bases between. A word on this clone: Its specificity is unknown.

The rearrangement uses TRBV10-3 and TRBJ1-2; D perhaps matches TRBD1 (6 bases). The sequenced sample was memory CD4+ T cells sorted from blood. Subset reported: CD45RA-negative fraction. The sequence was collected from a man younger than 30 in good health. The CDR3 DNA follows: TGTGCCATCAGTGGGGTACCAGGGGCAAGTAACTATGGCTACACCTTC. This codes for CAISGVPGASNYGYTF.